This TCR beta chain was recovered during a study of spatial heterogeneity in lung cancer. The study's findings and limits: Tumor mutation count correlated with how many alpha and beta TCRs expanded intratumorally.

Regarding time point: sample taken at primary tumor resection. TCRdb itself ran the 5' RACE reads through MiXCR, one entry per CDR3 protein. In the table there are some 10,000 distinct CDR3 sequences, around 5.2% of which are singletons. Concerning this clonotype itself: The antigen is unknown. As an off-target read in a library built for alpha chains, this beta chain has a frequency of little significance.

The sample in question was lung tumor tissue, obtained at surgery. This TCR derives from a male donor with early-stage non-small cell lung cancer.

In nucleotides, the CDR3 is TGTGCCAGCAGTTTGGGGACAGGGGGCATTGGGTCTGGGGCCAACGTCCTGACTTTC. It is translated as CASSLGTGGIGSGANVLTF. The chain has TRBV12-3 or TRBV12-4 and TRBJ2-6; 12 nucleotides match TRBD1. The CDR3 runs to 19 residues. Unmatched junction bases numbered 7, after V lost 3 bases and J lost 1 base.